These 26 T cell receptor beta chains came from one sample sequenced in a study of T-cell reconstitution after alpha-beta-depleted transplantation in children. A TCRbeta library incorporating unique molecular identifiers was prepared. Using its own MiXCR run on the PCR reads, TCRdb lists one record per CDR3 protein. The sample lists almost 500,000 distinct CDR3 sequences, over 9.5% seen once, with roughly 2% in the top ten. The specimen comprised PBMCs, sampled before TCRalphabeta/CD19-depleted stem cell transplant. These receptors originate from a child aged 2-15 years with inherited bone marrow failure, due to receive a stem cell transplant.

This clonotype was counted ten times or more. CDR3 amino acids: CASTLGQGFYNEQFF. For the CDR3, the DNA is TGTGCCAGCACCCTAGGACAGGGATTCTACAATGAGCAGTTCTTC. The rearrangement uses TRBV12-3 or TRBV12-4 and TRBJ2-1; 8 positions agree with TRBD1. This CDR3 region has 15 residues. Trimming removed 7 bases from V and 3 bases from J; junction bases left unmatched: 8.

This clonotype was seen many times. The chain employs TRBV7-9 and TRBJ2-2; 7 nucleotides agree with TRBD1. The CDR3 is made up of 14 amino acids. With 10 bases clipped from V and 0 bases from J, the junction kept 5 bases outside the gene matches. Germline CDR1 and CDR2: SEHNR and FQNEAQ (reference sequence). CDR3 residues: CANGTDANTGELFF. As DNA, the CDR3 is TGTGCCAACGGGACAGACGCGAACACCGGGGAGCTGTTTTTT.

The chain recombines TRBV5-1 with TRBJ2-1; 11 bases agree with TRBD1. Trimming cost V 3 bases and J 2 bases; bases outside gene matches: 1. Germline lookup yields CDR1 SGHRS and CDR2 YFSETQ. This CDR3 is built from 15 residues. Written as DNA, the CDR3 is TGCGCCAGCAGCTCGGGACAGGGGGCCTACAATGAGCAGTTCTTC. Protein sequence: CASSSGQGAYNEQFF.

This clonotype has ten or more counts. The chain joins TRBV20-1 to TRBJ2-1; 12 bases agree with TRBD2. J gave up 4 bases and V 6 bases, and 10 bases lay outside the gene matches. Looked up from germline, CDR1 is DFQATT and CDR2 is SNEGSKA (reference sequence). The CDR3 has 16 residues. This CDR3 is CSAPLGLAGTYNEQFF. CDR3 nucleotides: TGCAGTGCGCCCCTAGGACTAGCGGGAACATACAATGAGCAGTTCTTC.

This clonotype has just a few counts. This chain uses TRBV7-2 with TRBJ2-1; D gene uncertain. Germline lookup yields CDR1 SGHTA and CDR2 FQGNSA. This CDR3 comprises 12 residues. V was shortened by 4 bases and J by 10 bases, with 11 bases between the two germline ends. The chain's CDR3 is CASSWVVGEQFF. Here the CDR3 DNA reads TGTGCCAGCAGCTGGGTGGTGGGAGAGCAGTTCTTC. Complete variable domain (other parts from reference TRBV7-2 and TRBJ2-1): GAGVSQSPSNKVTEKGKDVELRCDPISGHTALYWYRQSLGQGLEFLIYFQGNSAPDKSGLPSDRFSAERTGGSVSTLTIQRTQQEDSAVYLCASSWVVGEQFFGPGTRLTVL.

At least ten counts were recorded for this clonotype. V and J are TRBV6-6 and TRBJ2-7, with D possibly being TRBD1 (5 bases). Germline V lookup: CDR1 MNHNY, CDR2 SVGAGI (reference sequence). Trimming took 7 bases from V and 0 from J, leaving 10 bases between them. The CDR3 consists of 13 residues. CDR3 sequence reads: CASKQEISYEQYF. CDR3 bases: TGTGCCAGCAAACAGGAGATCTCCTACGAGCAGTACTTC.

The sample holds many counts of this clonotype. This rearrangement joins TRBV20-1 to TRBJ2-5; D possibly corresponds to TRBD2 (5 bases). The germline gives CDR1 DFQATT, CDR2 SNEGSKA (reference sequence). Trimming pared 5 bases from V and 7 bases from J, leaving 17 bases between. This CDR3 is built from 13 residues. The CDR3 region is CSAVMRVVGTQYF. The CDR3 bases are TGCAGTGCTGTCATGAGGGTAGTGGGGACCCAGTACTTC.

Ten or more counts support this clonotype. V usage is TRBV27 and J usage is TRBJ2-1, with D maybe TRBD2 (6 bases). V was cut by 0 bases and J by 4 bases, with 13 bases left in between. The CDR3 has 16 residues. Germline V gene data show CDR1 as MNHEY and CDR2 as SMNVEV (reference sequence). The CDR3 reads CASSLSSGDVYNEQFF. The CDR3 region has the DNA TGTGCCAGCAGTTTATCCTCGGGAGATGTTTACAATGAGCAGTTCTTC.

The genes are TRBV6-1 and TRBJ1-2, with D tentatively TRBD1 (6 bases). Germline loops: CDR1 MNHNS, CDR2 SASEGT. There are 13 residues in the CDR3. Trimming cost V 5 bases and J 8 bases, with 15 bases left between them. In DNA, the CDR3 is TGTGCCAGCAGTCCCCGACAGGCCTTGGGCTACACCTTC. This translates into CASSPRQALGYTF.

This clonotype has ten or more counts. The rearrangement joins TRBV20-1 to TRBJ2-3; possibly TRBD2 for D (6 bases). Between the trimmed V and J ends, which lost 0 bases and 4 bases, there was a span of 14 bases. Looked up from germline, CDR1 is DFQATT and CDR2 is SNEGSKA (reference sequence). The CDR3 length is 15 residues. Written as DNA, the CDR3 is TGCAGTGCTAGAGACCCCGGGACTCCCCCAGATACGCAGTATTTT. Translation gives CSARDPGTPPDTQYF.

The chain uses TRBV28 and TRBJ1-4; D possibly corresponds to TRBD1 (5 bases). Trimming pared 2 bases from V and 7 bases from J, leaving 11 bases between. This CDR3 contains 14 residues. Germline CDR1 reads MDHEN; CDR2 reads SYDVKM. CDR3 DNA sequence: TGTGCCAGCAGTTTAAGACAGTTCGGTGAAAAACTGTTTTTT. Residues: CASSLRQFGEKLFF.

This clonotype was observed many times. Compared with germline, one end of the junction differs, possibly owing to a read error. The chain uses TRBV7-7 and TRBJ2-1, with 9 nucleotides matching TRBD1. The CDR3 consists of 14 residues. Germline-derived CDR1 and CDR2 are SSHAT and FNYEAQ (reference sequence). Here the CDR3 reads CASSPGQGYNEQFF. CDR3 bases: TGTGCTAGCAGCCCGGGACAGGGTTACAATGAGCAGTTCTTC.

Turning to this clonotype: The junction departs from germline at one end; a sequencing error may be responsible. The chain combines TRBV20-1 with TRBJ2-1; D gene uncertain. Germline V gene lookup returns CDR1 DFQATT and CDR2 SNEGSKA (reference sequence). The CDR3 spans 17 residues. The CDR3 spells CCARHGTNPLSYNEQFF. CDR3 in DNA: TGCTGTGCTAGACACGGCACTAACCCCTTATCCTACAATGAGCAGTTCTTC.

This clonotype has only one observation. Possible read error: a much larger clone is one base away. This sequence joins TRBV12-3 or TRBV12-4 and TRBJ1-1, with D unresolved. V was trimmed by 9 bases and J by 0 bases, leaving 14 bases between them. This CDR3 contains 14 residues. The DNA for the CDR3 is TGTGCCAGGAGCTCGGGCTATATGAACACTGAAGCTTTCTTT. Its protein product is CARSSGYMNTEAFF.

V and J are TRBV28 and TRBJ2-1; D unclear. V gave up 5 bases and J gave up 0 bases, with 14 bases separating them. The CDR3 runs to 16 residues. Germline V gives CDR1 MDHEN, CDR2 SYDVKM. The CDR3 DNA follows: TGTGCCAGCAGTATCACCGGAGCCAGCTCCTACAATGAGCAGTTCTTC. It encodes CASSITGASSYNEQFF.

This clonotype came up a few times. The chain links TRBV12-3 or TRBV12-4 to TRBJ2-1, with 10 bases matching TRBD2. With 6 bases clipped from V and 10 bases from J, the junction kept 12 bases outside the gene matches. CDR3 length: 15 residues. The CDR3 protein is CASSHSGRPPREQFF. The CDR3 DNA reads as TGTGCCAGCAGCCATAGCGGGAGGCCGCCTAGGGAGCAGTTCTTC.

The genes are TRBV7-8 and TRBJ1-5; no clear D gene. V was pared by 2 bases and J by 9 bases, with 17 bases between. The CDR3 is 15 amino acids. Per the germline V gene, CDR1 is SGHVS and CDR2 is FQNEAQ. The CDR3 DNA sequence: TGTGCCAGCAGCTTACTTATCATGGGCCCTTTGCCCCAGCATTTT. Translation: CASSLLIMGPLPQHF.

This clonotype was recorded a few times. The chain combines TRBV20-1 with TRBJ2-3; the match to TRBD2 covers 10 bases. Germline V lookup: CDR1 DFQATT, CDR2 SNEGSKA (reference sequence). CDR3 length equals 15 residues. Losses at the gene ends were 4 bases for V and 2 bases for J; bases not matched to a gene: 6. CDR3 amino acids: CSAIDTSGVTDTQYF. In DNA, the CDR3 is TGCAGTGCTATAGACACTAGCGGGGTCACAGATACGCAGTATTTT.

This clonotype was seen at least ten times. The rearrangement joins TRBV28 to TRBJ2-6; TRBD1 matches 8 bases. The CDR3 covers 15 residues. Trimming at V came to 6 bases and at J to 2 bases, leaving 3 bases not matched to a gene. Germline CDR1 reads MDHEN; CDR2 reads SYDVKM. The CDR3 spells CASRPGGAGANVLTF. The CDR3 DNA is TGTGCCAGCAGACCAGGGGGCGCTGGGGCCAACGTCCTGACTTTC.

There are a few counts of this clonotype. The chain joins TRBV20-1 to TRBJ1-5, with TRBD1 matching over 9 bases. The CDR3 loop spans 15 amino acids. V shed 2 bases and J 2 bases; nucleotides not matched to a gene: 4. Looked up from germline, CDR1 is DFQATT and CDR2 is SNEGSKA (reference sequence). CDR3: CSARPRTGGNQPQHF. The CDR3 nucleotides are TGCAGTGCTAGACCCCGGACAGGGGGCAATCAGCCCCAGCATTTT.

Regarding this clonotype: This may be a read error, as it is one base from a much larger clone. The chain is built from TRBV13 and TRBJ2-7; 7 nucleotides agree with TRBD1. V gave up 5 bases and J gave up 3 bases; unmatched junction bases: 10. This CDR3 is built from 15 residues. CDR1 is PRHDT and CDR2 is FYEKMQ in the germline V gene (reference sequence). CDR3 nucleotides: TGTGCCAGCAGCCGCTCTGACAGGGAAAGCTACGAGCAGTACTTC. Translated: CASSRSDRESYEQYF.

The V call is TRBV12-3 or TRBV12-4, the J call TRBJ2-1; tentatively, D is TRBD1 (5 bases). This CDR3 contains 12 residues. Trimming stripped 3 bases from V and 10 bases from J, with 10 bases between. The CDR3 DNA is TGTGCCAGCAGTTTGGGGCCGACAGAGCAGTTCTTC. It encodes CASSLGPTEQFF.

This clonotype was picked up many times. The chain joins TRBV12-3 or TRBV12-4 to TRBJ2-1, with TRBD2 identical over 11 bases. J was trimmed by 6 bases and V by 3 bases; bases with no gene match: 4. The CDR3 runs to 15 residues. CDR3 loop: CASSFTTSGGNEQFF. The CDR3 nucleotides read TGTGCCAGCAGTTTTACCACTAGCGGGGGCAATGAGCAGTTCTTC.

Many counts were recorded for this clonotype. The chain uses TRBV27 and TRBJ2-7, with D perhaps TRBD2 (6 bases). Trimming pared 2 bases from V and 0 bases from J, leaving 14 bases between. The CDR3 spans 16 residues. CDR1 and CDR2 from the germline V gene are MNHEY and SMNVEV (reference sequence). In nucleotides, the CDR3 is TGTGCCAGCAGTTTAGACATCGTGACTAGCTCCTACGAGCAGTACTTC. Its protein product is CASSLDIVTSSYEQYF.

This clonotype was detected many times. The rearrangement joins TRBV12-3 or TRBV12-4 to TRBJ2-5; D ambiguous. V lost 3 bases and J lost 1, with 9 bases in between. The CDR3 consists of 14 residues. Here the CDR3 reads CASSLNGLQETQYF. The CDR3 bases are TGTGCCAGCAGTTTGAATGGTCTCCAAGAGACCCAGTACTTC.

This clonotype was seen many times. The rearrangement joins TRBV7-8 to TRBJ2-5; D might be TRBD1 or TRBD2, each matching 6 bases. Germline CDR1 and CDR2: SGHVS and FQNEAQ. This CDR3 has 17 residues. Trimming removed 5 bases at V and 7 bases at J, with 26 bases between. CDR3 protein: CASSPARRDKLPRTQYF. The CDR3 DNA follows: TGTGCCAGCAGCCCCGCCCGGCGGGACAAACTCCCCCGGACCCAGTACTTC.